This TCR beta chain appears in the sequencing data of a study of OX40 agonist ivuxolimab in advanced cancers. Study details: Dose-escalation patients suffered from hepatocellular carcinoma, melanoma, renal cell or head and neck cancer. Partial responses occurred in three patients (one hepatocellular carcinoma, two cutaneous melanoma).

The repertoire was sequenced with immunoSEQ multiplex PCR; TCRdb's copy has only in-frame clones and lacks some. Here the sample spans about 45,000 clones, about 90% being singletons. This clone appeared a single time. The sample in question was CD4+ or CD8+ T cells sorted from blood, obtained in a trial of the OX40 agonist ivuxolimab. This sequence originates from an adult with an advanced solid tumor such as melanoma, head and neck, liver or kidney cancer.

CDR3 nucleotides: TGTGCCAGCAGCACGCCAGAGGAGGGCACTGAAGCTTTCTTT. Translation gives CASSTPEEGTEAFF. The chain carries TRBV28 and TRBJ1-1; no clear D. V lost 6 bases and J lost 4, with 15 bases in between. Germline V gene lookup returns CDR1 MDHEN and CDR2 SYDVKM. The CDR3 spans 14 residues.